The entry below describes one TCR beta chain. Per the study methods: Quantification of nucleated cells was approximated via reference gene primer amplification. This table comes from immunoSEQ multiplex PCR, and its TCRdb copy is limited to in-frame clones, with some not included. V and J calls and clone size are as listed in that table; D and trimming were resolved from the DNA. The data contain under 250,000 clones, 65% to 85% of them singletons. The CDR3 is 15 amino acids. CDR1 and CDR2 (germline): DFQATT, SNEGSKA (reference sequence). V gave up 3 bases and J gave up 3 bases, with 16 bases separating them. The data derive from a study of blood T cell repertoires in COVID-19. Across the study: There were acute and convalescent COVID-19 samples, and they came from the United States, Italy and Spain. PBMCs, B-cell-depleted T cells, or T cells were the source of the cDNA or gDNA that made up the material.

Input material: peripheral blood. J is TRBJ2-3 and V is TRBV20-1; a weak D match, TRBD1 (5 bases). The clonotype comes from a man between 40 and 49 years old with acute or convalescent COVID-19. Here the CDR3 DNA reads TGCAGTGCTAGTGGGGCTCCTCGATTTACAGATACGCAGTATTTT. Its translation: CSASGAPRFTDTQYF.